This TCR beta chain was captured by sequencing in a study of blood T cells in healthy people across ages. The people who gave samples were healthy Caucasians from Russia, aged roughly 6 to 95. This clonotype showed up many times. The authors ran a second PCR of about 7 to 11 cycles using a sample-barcoded 5' primer and a J-beta primer mix. Individual samples furnished no less than 2.5 million CDR3-containing paired-end reads apiece. TCRdb passed the 5' RACE reads through MiXCR, listing each CDR3 protein once. Here the sample spans more than 900,000 distinct CDR3 sequences, about 28% being singletons. The V gene lost 5 bases and the J gene lost 1 base, with 9 bases spanning the gap. This CDR3 has 14 residues. The same data also contributed to another study, on T cells of mothers and their children. Turning to that study: Study donors consisted of a few healthy Caucasian mothers and their six children. Added by the second PCR's M1S primer were sample barcodes and 2-4 random nucleotides.

The source is a woman aged 40 to 50 in good health. Source material: blood. The chain is built from TRBV12-3 or TRBV12-4 and TRBJ2-4; D uncertain. CDR3 sequence: CASSPTRAKNIQYF. The CDR3 bases are TGTGCCAGCAGTCCAACACGGGCCAAAAACATTCAGTACTTC.